The clone carrying this T cell receptor beta chain appeared a few times. What it binds is unknown. Amplification yielded TCR beta CDR3 regions, with RNA transcripts as the source. The study used the HTBI primer set for a first-round RT-PCR of the TCR CDR3. Via MiXCR, TCRdb re-called the multiplex PCR reads, giving one row per CDR3 protein. This sample carries roughly 500,000 distinct CDR3 sequences, just over 45% of them seen once, and the ten largest clones take around 19%. The source of the sample is a study of T cells in Graves' hyperthyroidism and ophthalmopathy. Every diagnosis used clinical symptoms, serum thyroxine and TRAb, thyroid ultrasound and orbital computed tomography. Study-level findings and limits: Most clonotypes expanded in thyroid above 0.001 were likewise present in blood.

From germline, CDR1 is LNHDA and CDR2 SQIVND (reference sequence). The germline V and J ends were trimmed by 9 bases and 2 bases, with 11 bases remaining between them. The CDR3 consists of 13 residues. The sample taken for sequencing was peripheral blood or thyroid tissue (not recorded which). This sequence joins TRBV19 and TRBJ1-5; D unresolved. The clonotype originates from an adult woman with Graves' disease, either hyperthyroidism or ophthalmopathy (not recorded which). The CDR3 DNA sequence: TGTGCCAGCCGACCCGATGGCAATCAGCCCCAGCATTTT. Its protein product is CASRPDGNQPQHF. Full variable domain (outside the CDR3, taken from reference TRBV19 and TRBJ1-5): DGGITQSPKYLFRKEGQNVTLSCEQNLNHDAMYWYRQDPGQGLRLIYYSQIVNDFQKGDIAEGYSVSREKKESFPLTVTSAQKNPTAFYLCASRPDGNQPQHFGDGTRLSIL.